These 10 T cell receptor beta chains were sequenced from one sample in a study of T cell responses to AZD1222 COVID-19 vaccine. Using immunoSEQ multiplex PCR, the repertoire was profiled, and TCRdb retains in-frame clones only, with some absent. The data show around 140,000 clones, and the top ten clones hold around 2.4%. Material: peripheral blood. The receptors here all came from an adult in good health.

The chain uses TRBV30 and TRBJ1-5, with D tentatively TRBD1 (5 bases). Germline CDR1 GTSNPN, CDR2 SVGIG (reference sequence). The V gene lost 0 bases and the J gene lost 3 bases, with 9 bases spanning the gap. The CDR3 spans 14 residues. CDR3 region: CAWSVLGPNQPQHF. CDR3 nucleotides: TGTGCCTGGAGTGTACTGGGACCCAATCAGCCCCAGCATTTT. Supplemented by reference TRBV30 and TRBJ1-5, the full variable domain reads SQTIHQWPATLVQPVGSPLSLECTVEGTSNPNLYWYRQAAGRGLQLLFYSVGIGQISSEVPQNLSASRPQDRQFILSSKKLLLSDSGFYLCAWSVLGPNQPQHFGDGTRLSIL.

The chain carries TRBV5-1 and TRBJ1-1; the D gene is possibly TRBD1 (5 bases). CDR1 SGHRS and CDR2 YFSETQ come from the germline V gene. Between the trimmed V and J ends, which lost 1 base and 4 bases, there was a span of 17 bases. The CDR3 runs to 16 residues. DNA of the CDR3: TGCGCCAGCAGCTTGACGTCAGGGAGGGGATTCACTGAAGCTTTCTTT. It codes for CASSLTSGRGFTEAFF.

V gene TRBV7-9 combines with J gene TRBJ2-1; TRBD2 matches 9 bases. Germline values: CDR1 SEHNR, CDR2 FQNEAQ (reference sequence). This CDR3 has 17 amino acids. The trim removed 2 bases at V and 8 bases at J, leaving 13 bases unmatched. CDR3 sequence: CASSLRLAGTLGDEQFF. The CDR3 coding sequence is TGTGCCAGCAGCTTACGGCTAGCGGGGACCCTCGGGGATGAGCAGTTCTTC.

This rearrangement joins TRBV5-1 to TRBJ2-2; 9 bases are shared with TRBD1. This CDR3 contains 14 residues. V shed 3 bases, J shed 7 bases, and the junction held 4 bases outside the gene matches. Per germline, CDR1 SGHRS and CDR2 YFSETQ. In nucleotides, the CDR3 is TGCGCCAGCAGCTGGACAGGGGCGGGCGGGGAGCTGTTTTTT. It specifies CASSWTGAGGELFF. Based on the CDR3 plus reference TRBV5-1 and TRBJ2-2, the full variable domain is KAGVTQTPRYLIKTRGQQVTLSCSPISGHRSVSWYQQTPGQGLQFLFEYFSETQRNKGNFPGRFSGRQFSNSRSEMNVSTLELGDSALYLCASSWTGAGGELFFGEGSRLTVL.

The genes are TRBV19 and TRBJ1-2, with no clear D. The germline gives CDR1 LNHDA, CDR2 SQIVND (reference sequence). Trimming took 4 bases from V and 5 from J, leaving 14 bases between them. The CDR3 totals 14 residues. Written as DNA, the CDR3 is TGTGCCAGTAGTACCCGGCTTAGGGAGTATGGCTACACCTTC. Its protein product is CASSTRLREYGYTF.

The V gene is TRBV29-1, the J gene TRBJ1-3, with TRBD1 identical over 7 bases. Germline CDR1 is SQVTM and CDR2 is ANQGSEA. V was clipped by 1 base and J by 0 bases; unmatched bases: 9. This CDR3 spans 17 amino acids. As DNA, the CDR3 is TGCAGCGTTGAAGGAACCACAGGGGCCAGCTCTGGAAACACCATATATTTT. Translated, it gives CSVEGTTGASSGNTIYF.

V is TRBV15 and J is TRBJ1-5, with D perhaps TRBD1 (5 bases). Trimming removed 1 base from V and 9 bases from J, with 19 bases in between. This CDR3 is 16 amino acids long. Germline CDR1 and CDR2: LNHNV and YYDKDF (reference sequence). The CDR3 spells CATSRAPLGGLWPQHF. CDR3 DNA sequence: TGTGCCACCAGCAGAGCCCCCCTTGGGGGTCTATGGCCCCAGCATTTT.

This chain joins TRBV18 and TRBJ1-4; a possible D gene is TRBD1 (5 bases). V lost 6 bases, J lost 7 bases, and 21 bases lay in between. The CDR3 length is 16 residues. Germline loops: CDR1 KGHSH, CDR2 LQKENI. The CDR3 region is CASSDRDATGGEKLFF. The DNA for the CDR3 is TGTGCCAGCTCGGACCGGGACGCCACGGGGGGTGAAAAACTGTTTTTT.

The chain is built from TRBV29-1 and TRBJ2-5; 8 bases match TRBD1. Germline V gene lookup returns CDR1 SQVTM and CDR2 ANQGSEA. Trimming took 6 bases from V and 3 from J; bases not matched to a gene: 9. CDR3 length equals 14 residues. The CDR3: CSVLGQDIKETQYF. The CDR3 DNA reads TGCAGCGTCCTGGGACAGGACATCAAAGAGACCCAGTACTTC.

V is TRBV27 and J is TRBJ2-7; 7 positions match TRBD2. This CDR3 has 17 amino acids. CDR1 is MNHEY, CDR2 SMNVEV, per germline (reference sequence). With V trimmed by 4 bases and J by 1 base, 13 bases remained unmatched. CDR3 in DNA: TGTGCCAGCAGTTCCATCACGGGGCAGGGACTATCCTACGAGCAGTACTTC. It codes for CASSSITGQGLSYEQYF.